These T cell receptor beta chains were read from a single sample in a study of low-dose radiotherapy and immunotherapy resistance in tumors. Each CDR3 protein is one row after TCRdb ran MiXCR on the reads. The sample carries some 71,000 distinct CDR3 sequences, roughly 30% recorded once. The specimen comprised PBMCs, sampled before treatment. The receptors originated from a female donor with ovarian cancer. The CDR3 runs from the conserved cysteine through the conserved F or W. The D gene is left open where the match is weak. Expanded clones are given a class, and other clones once, few, many or no size at all.

D gene	clone size	J gene	V gene	CDR3 DNA	CDR3 protein
-	-	TRBJ1-1	TRBV5-1	TGCGCCAGCAGCCGCAGCGGCCCCACTGAAGCTTTCTTT	CASSRSGPTEAFF
-	few	TRBJ2-4	TRBV6-6	TGTGCCAGCATCTCAAATGGACCGAACATTCAGTACTTC	CASISNGPNIQYF
-	-	TRBJ1-5	TRBV30	TGTGCCTGGAGTGTTCTGGGCCGCAATCAGCCCCAGCATTTT	CAWSVLGRNQPQHF
-	many	TRBJ1-1	TRBV4-1	TGCGCCAGCAGCGGTCGGACGTCTGGGACTGAAGCTTTCTTT	CASSGRTSGTEAFF
-	-	TRBJ2-1	TRBV28	TGTGCCAGCAGTTCCTCGGGGCAGGGGAAGAGGGAAAATGAGCAGTTCTTC	CASSSSGQGKRENEQFF
-	many	TRBJ2-4	TRBV20-1	TGCAGTGCTAGAGATCCGAGGGAACTAGCCAAAAACATTCAGTACTTC	CSARDPRELAKNIQYF
-	many	TRBJ2-7	TRBV5-1	TGCGCCAGCAGCATGGCTGCGAGCTCCTACGAGCAGTACTTC	CASSMAASSYEQYF
-	many	TRBJ2-3	TRBV20-1	TGCAGTGCTCGAAAGATAGGCCCCGGGCTAGGTAGCACAGATACGCAGTATTTT	CSARKIGPGLGSTDTQYF
TRBD2	many	TRBJ2-2	TRBV6-2/TRBV6-3	TGTGCCAGCAGTACCGGACTAGCCCAGAACACCGGGGAGCTGTTTTTT	CASSTGLAQNTGELFF
-	many	TRBJ2-1	TRBV5-1	TGCGCCAGCAGCTTGGGAGGGGCGAGCTCCTACAATGAGCAGTTCTTC	CASSLGGASSYNEQFF
TRBD2	many	TRBJ2-7	TRBV5-1	TGCGCCAGCAGCTCCGCGGCTAGCGGGGTAACCTACGAGCAGTACTTC	CASSSAASGVTYEQYF
TRBD2	-	TRBJ2-1	TRBV9	TGTGCCAGCAGCCGAACAGGACTAGTCTACAATGAGCAGTTCTTC	CASSRTGLVYNEQFF
-	-	TRBJ2-1	TRBV12-5	TGTGCTAGTGGTTTGGTATCGGCTAGCTTCGCCAATGAGCAGTTCTTC	CASGLVSASFANEQFF
-	-	TRBJ2-6	TRBV12-3/TRBV12-4	TGTGCCAGCGCAGGGTCCACCCCTGGGGCCAACGTCCTGACTTTC	CASAGSTPGANVLTF
TRBD1	-	TRBJ1-4	TRBV14	TGTGCCAGCAGCCGGGCAGGACAGGGAGGTGAAAAACTGTTTTTT	CASSRAGQGGEKLFF
TRBD1	-	TRBJ2-1	TRBV20-1	TGCAGTGCTAGTCAGACAGGGGGAAGCAATGAGCAGTTCTTC	CSASQTGGSNEQFF
-	few	TRBJ2-5	TRBV29-1	TGCAGCGTTGATTTTGGGAAACAAGAGACCCAGTACTTC	CSVDFGKQETQYF